The source of this TCR beta chain is a study of T cells in Graves' hyperthyroidism and ophthalmopathy. Notes on the study in general: Blood also carried most thyroid clonotypes expanded above 0.001. Separating ophthalmopathy from stable hyperthyroidism was achieved by a 13 V-J model.

Trimming took off 3 bases at V and 1 base at J, with 9 bases between the two ends. This CDR3 spans 14 amino acids. Per the germline V gene, CDR1 is MNHEY and CDR2 is SMNVEV (reference sequence). Details on this clonotype: The antigen remains undetermined.

RNA transcripts served as the template for amplifying TCR beta CDR3 regions. TCR CDR3 underwent first-round RT-PCR with the HTBI primer set. TCRdb fed the multiplex PCR reads into MiXCR, producing one record per CDR3 protein. Of 350,000 to 450,000 distinct CDR3 sequences in the sample, approximately 15% were seen once. Source material for PBMCs was about 11 ml fresh peripheral blood. Material: blood. The origin of this receptor is a woman between 55 and 75 years old with Graves' hyperthyroidism. The rearrangement uses TRBV27 and TRBJ1-2; D might be TRBD1 (6 bases). Here the CDR3 DNA reads TGTGCCAGCAGTTTCAGGGGCCTTAACTATGGCTACACCTTC. Translating it yields CASSFRGLNYGYTF.